This T cell receptor beta chain was sequenced during a study of blood T cell repertoires in COVID-19 (dated by TCRdb to about 2020). Broadly, across the study: Collaborator samples came from the United States, Italy and Spain and covered acute and convalescent phases of COVID-19. The prospective study material was composed of cDNA or gDNA derived from T cells, B-cell-depleted T cells, or PBMCs. Subjects who had been exposed to COVID-19, were actively infected with it, or had recovered from it provided the deeply sampled blood TCRbeta repertoires that made up the dataset. The repertoires were made available in a free public database intended to serve as a resource for research on the immune response to SARS-CoV-2. The samples were drawn from two sources: the first 160 participants of the ongoing ImmuneRACE study, and approximately 1,300 subjects contributed by 6 global collaborators. Nearly every sample came with metadata listing a de-identified subject ID, COVID-19 status, age in years and sex. HLA class I and class II types, where available, came from metadata supplied by the sample provider rather than from assay-based typing.

Clipping removes 0 bases from V and 3 bases from J, with 3 as the unmatched junction base count. From the cysteine up to the phenylalanine, the CDR3 has a length of 16 residues. Here the CDR3 DNA is all that survives: 48 bases in frame from base 1. CDR1 is given as MNHEY and CDR2 as SVGAGI, both from the germline V gene. TCRbeta CDR3 regions were amplified from genomic DNA using the immunoSEQ Assay, a bias-controlled multiplex PCR. As for how the authors treated the data: The number of nucleated cells in each sample was estimated from the amplification of reference gene primers within the assay. To quantify the absolute abundance of each unique TCRbeta CDR3 rearrangement, sequence reads were collapsed and filtered. For each sample, productive Simpson clonality was calculated by taking the square root of Simpson's diversity index across productive rearrangements. TCRdb provides this immuneACCESS table in a form limited to in-frame rearrangements. Some clones are lacking; in checked studies, under half of them reflect an unresolved V gene, and why the rest are absent is not known. D and trimming were read from the DNA, whereas the V and J calls and clone size are those reported in that table. The sample has about 480,000 clones on record, 87% of them singletons. Nearly 2% of the sample is taken by the ten largest.

What the work shows at the level of the full study, not this receptor alone: Clinical and demographic metadata were provided uncurated, with the amount varying by source and participant.

In the prospective study, participants were about 18 to 90 years old, resided in fewer than 25 geographic areas of the United States, and were enrolled through a virtual design. To assign participants to cohorts, the prospective study relied on clinical history that participants themselves reported in a screening survey and a study questionnaire. Mobile phlebotomists in the prospective study collected whole blood, serum and a nasopharyngeal or oropharyngeal swab from every participant. Prospective study participants could optionally give additional blood draws and questionnaires over an approximately two-month period. Prospective study blood samples were shipped either frozen or at room temperature before DNA extraction. Details on this clone: What antigen it recognizes has not been identified. The sample holds no much larger clone one base away, and base qualities are not on file.

The rearranged chain carries TRBV6-5 and TRBJ1-5; 9 of the junction bases match TRBD1. The TCR sequence derives from a woman between 18 and 29 years old with acute COVID-19. The sequenced material came from PBMCs or T cells enriched from blood (not recorded which). In nucleotides, the sequence is TGTGCCAGCAGTTACTCCCGGACAGGGGCCAATCAGCCCCAGCATTTT. The encoded protein is CASSYSRTGANQPQHF.